This TCR beta chain originates from a study of cytotoxic CD8 clonotypes in ibrutinib-treated CLL. Turning to the study itself: Median treatment time before response sampling was 12 months, range 6 to 36. A mean of around 270,000 productive templates and over 75,000 productive rearrangements was obtained per sample.

Clones were read by immunoSEQ multiplex PCR, and TCRdb kept only the in-frame ones, dropping some. This repertoire shows approximately 330,000 clones, around four fifths found once; its top ten account for 6.7%. Study-level findings and limits: Shared public clonotypes were rare, and on treatment they either got smaller or stayed the same. Clonality went up at ibrutinib response and then declined back toward baseline at progression.

Germline lookup yields CDR1 SEHNR and CDR2 FQNEAQ (reference sequence). V trimming: 2 bases; J trimming: 2 bases; junction bases outside the gene matches: 5. There are 15 residues in the CDR3. This clone was observed once. Antigen: not known. The sample in question was PBMCs, obtained before ibrutinib treatment. This receptor was identified in a human donor with chronic lymphocytic leukemia. This chain uses TRBV7-9 with TRBJ1-1; 7 bases align to TRBD1. CDR3 loop: CASSLIGGPNTEAFF. The CDR3 DNA is TGTGCCAGCAGCTTAATAGGGGGCCCCAACACTGAAGCTTTCTTT.